The clone carrying this T cell receptor beta chain was detected only a few times. Primers used in a second PCR of roughly 6 to 12 cycles were a sample-barcoded 5' primer and a J-beta primer mix. In TCRdb, the 5' RACE reads were re-called with MiXCR into one record per CDR3 protein. Altogether roughly 500,000 distinct CDR3 sequences are present, about 26% being singletons, with the ten largest covering approximately 18%. The data are from a study of blood T cells in healthy people across ages. Germline CDR1 reads SGDLS; CDR2 reads YYNGEE. The CDR3 contains 16 residues. The V end was cut by 0 bases, the J end by 0 bases, with 12 bases between.

The receptor was isolated from a woman in her seventies in good health. The chain employs TRBV9 and TRBJ2-5; D is unresolved. Sequencing was carried out using blood. DNA for the CDR3: TGTGCCAGCAGCGTAGAGGACGGAGCGTACCAAGAGACCCAGTACTTC. It specifies CASSVEDGAYQETQYF.